This TCR beta chain was sequenced in a study of shared T cell receptors in the human thymus. Some clones are missing from TCRdb's copy, which holds only in-frame ones; the method was immunoSEQ multiplex PCR. This sample has hundreds of thousands of clones, with about 90% found just once. Separately, the same data were catalogued under a study of human thymus T cells.

The clonotype comes from a boy in the first two years of life with a congenital heart defect. Sequenced sample: thymocytes.

This chain's CDR3 is CASSLGDETGYHEQYF. In DNA, the CDR3 is TGCGCCAGCAGCTTAGGTGATGAGACAGGGTACCACGAGCAGTACTTC. The chain carries TRBV5-1 and TRBJ2-7; 7 bases match TRBD1. J lost 5 bases, V lost 2 bases, and 13 bases had no gene match. Germline V lookup: CDR1 SGHRS, CDR2 YFSETQ. This CDR3 region has 16 residues.